These T cell receptor beta chains were read from a single sample in a study of blood T cell repertoires in COVID-19. Clones were read by immunoSEQ multiplex PCR, and TCRdb kept only the in-frame ones, dropping some. The sample lists 90,000 to 120,000 clones, over 60% occurring once. The sample consisted of peripheral blood. Receptors were obtained from a man between 65 and 85 years old with acute or convalescent COVID-19. Both conserved end residues are part of each CDR3. Each record gives: J gene, clone size, D gene, V gene, CDR3 protein, CDR3 DNA. A D gene is named only where the DNA matches it firmly. Clone size is given for some rows only: seen once, a few or many times, or a class if the clone is expanded.

TRBJ2-3	NA	NA	TRBV7-8	CASSLARPGLSSTDTQYF	TGTGCCAGCAGCTTAGCACGGCCAGGGCTTTCTAGCACAGATACGCAGTATTTT
TRBJ1-6	once	NA	TRBV6-6	CASSSSDRPNSPLHF	TGTGCCAGCAGTTCGTCCGACAGGCCCAATTCACCCCTCCACTTT
TRBJ1-3	NA	NA	TRBV6-5	CASSYGGSSGNTIYF	TGTGCCAGCAGTTACGGGGGGAGCTCTGGAAACACCATATATTTT
TRBJ1-3	NA	TRBD1	TRBV2	CASRDRSSGNTIYF	TGTGCCAGCCGGGACAGAAGCTCTGGAAACACCATATATTTT
TRBJ2-1	NA	NA	TRBV12-1	CASSFRERGGRNEQFF	TGTGCCAGCAGCTTTAGGGAACGGGGGGGTCGAAATGAGCAGTTCTTC
TRBJ2-2	once	NA	TRBV27	CASSPIGQNTGELFF	TGTGCCAGCAGTCCTATCGGACAGAACACCGGGGAGCTGTTTTTT
TRBJ2-5	NA	NA	TRBV7-2	CASSLFTRSETQYF	TGTGCCAGCAGCTTATTTACCAGGTCGGAGACCCAGTACTTC
TRBJ2-5	NA	NA	TRBV5-4	CASSPRFRQTQETQYF	TGTGCCAGCAGCCCCAGATTCAGGCAGACCCAAGAGACCCAGTACTTC
TRBJ1-5	NA	NA	TRBV19	CASGEGEGHQHF	TGTGCCAGTGGAGAGGGAGAGGGACATCAGCATTTT
TRBJ2-3	NA	NA	TRBV15	CATSRDRVDTQYF	TGTGCCACCAGCAGAGATCGGGTGGATACGCAGTATTTT
TRBJ2-2	NA	NA	TRBV5-1	CASSPPGRNTGELFF	TGCGCCAGCAGCCCCCCTGGCAGGAACACCGGGGAGCTGTTTTTT
TRBJ1-2	once	NA	TRBV9	CASSVAGYGYTF	TGTGCCAGCAGCGTAGCGGGGTATGGCTACACCTTC
TRBJ1-2	NA	TRBD1	TRBV9	CASTLTGTVGYTF	TGTGCCAGCACCTTGACCGGGACAGTGGGCTACACCTTC
TRBJ2-7	NA	NA	TRBV6-5	CASRSGTTSSYEQYF	TGTGCCAGCAGGTCCGGGACAACTAGCTCCTACGAGCAGTACTTC
TRBJ2-7	NA	TRBD2	TRBV10-3	CAISEPGGTSSYEQYF	TGTGCCATCAGTGAGCCCGGGGGGACTAGCTCCTACGAGCAGTACTTC
TRBJ1-4	NA	NA	TRBV15	CATSTLGGRREKLFF	TGTGCCACCAGCACCCTGGGAGGGCGCCGTGAAAAACTGTTTTTT
TRBJ1-1	NA	NA	TRBV18	CASSPPGHPGVTEAFF	TGTGCCAGCTCACCACCGGGACACCCTGGAGTCACTGAAGCTTTCTTT
TRBJ2-1	NA	TRBD2	TRBV15	CATSRGPSGNNEQFF	TGTGCCACCAGCAGAGGGCCTAGCGGGAACAATGAGCAGTTCTTC
TRBJ1-4	NA	NA	TRBV2	CASSPERGNEKLFF	TGTGCCAGCAGTCCAGAGAGAGGAAATGAAAAACTGTTTTTT
TRBJ1-2	NA	TRBD1	TRBV4-3	CASSQTGGDYSYGYTF	TGCGCCAGCAGCCAAACAGGGGGCGATTATTCCTATGGCTACACCTTC
TRBJ1-4	NA	NA	TRBV6-5	CASSLRTTNEKLFF	TGTGCCAGCAGTTTGCGAACAACTAATGAAAAACTGTTTTTT
TRBJ1-5	NA	TRBD1	TRBV4-2	CASSQGTGGNSNQPQHF	TGTGCCAGCAGCCAAGGGACAGGAGGTAATAGCAATCAGCCCCAGCATTTT
TRBJ2-7	once	NA	TRBV11-2	CASSSGVTYEQYF	TGTGCCAGCAGCTCAGGCGTTACCTACGAGCAGTACTTC
TRBJ1-1	NA	TRBD1	TRBV6-5	CASTGTANTEAFF	TGTGCCAGCACCGGGACAGCGAACACTGAAGCTTTCTTT
TRBJ2-5	NA	TRBD2	TRBV19	CASSIDALGAGGQETQYF	TGTGCCAGTAGTATAGATGCCCTCGGCGCGGGGGGTCAAGAGACCCAGTACTTC
TRBJ1-5	NA	NA	TRBV6-7	CASSYSAPSNQPQHF	TGTGCCAGCAGTTACTCGGCACCGAGCAATCAGCCCCAGCATTTT
TRBJ1-6	NA	TRBD1	TRBV5-5	CASSTQQGAVSPLHF	TGTGCCAGCAGCACGCAACAGGGGGCGGTATCACCCCTCCACTTT
TRBJ2-1	once	TRBD2	TRBV3-1/TRBV3-2	CASSQGLYGTRNNEQFF	TGTGCCAGCAGCCAAGGGTTATACGGGACTAGAAACAATGAGCAGTTCTTC
TRBJ2-1	few	TRBD2	TRBV10-3	CAISDSPTSGGNSSYNEQFF	TGTGCCATCAGTGACTCCCCAACTAGCGGGGGGAATAGCTCCTACAATGAGCAGTTCTTC
TRBJ2-2	NA	TRBD1	TRBV18	CASSPPGQLNTGELFF	TGTGCCAGCTCACCACCGGGACAGCTTAACACCGGGGAGCTGTTTTTT
TRBJ1-1	NA	NA	TRBV6-5	CASSYSGARTEAFF	TGTGCCAGCAGTTACTCGGGGGCGCGGACTGAAGCTTTCTTT
TRBJ1-5	NA	NA	TRBV6-5	CASSDHRGQNQPQHF	TGTGCCAGCAGCGACCACAGAGGACAAAATCAGCCCCAGCATTTT
TRBJ2-1	NA	TRBD2	TRBV6-1	CASSEELEVAGTYNEQFF	TGTGCCAGCAGTGAAGAATTGGAGGTAGCGGGCACCTACAATGAGCAGTTCTTC
TRBJ1-5	few	NA	TRBV6-1	CASSEVQPQHF	TGTGCCAGCAGTGAAGTACAGCCCCAGCATTTT
TRBJ2-3	NA	TRBD1	TRBV9	CASSVSDRSTDTQYF	TGTGCCAGCAGCGTATCGGACAGGTCCACAGATACGCAGTATTTT
TRBJ2-3	once	TRBD2	TRBV9	CASSKAGGASTDTQYF	TGTGCCAGCAGCAAAGCGGGAGGCGCTAGCACAGATACGCAGTATTTT
TRBJ2-2	few	NA	TRBV5-4	CASSLIAGELFF	TGTGCCAGCAGCTTAATCGCCGGGGAGCTGTTTTTT
TRBJ2-6	NA	TRBD2	TRBV5-1	CASSPGGVRANVLTF	TGCGCCAGCAGCCCGGGGGGGGTACGGGCCAACGTCCTGACTTTC
TRBJ1-1	NA	NA	TRBV9	CASNIKQTGNTEAFF	TGTGCCAGCAACATAAAACAGACAGGGAACACTGAAGCTTTCTTT
TRBJ1-5	NA	TRBD1	TRBV5-4	CASSLAGGNQPQHF	TGTGCCAGCAGCTTGGCAGGGGGGAATCAGCCCCAGCATTTT
TRBJ2-4	NA	NA	TRBV6-6	CASSTSWEAKNIQYF	TGTGCCAGCAGTACCTCCTGGGAGGCCAAAAACATTCAGTACTTC
TRBJ2-3	NA	TRBD1	TRBV11-2	CASSTSTGGVLDTQYF	TGTGCCAGCAGCACCTCGACAGGGGGAGTTTTGGATACGCAGTATTTT
TRBJ1-6	NA	NA	TRBV4-1	CASSQEGGTGRNSPLHF	TGCGCCAGCAGCCAAGAGGGAGGGACGGGGAGAAATTCACCCCTCCACTTT
TRBJ2-3	NA	TRBD2	TRBV7-2	CASSLRTSRTDTQYF	TGTGCCAGCAGCTTAAGGACTAGCCGCACAGATACGCAGTATTTT
TRBJ1-2	NA	TRBD1	TRBV6-5	CASKGTGGEIDGYTF	TGTGCCAGCAAGGGGACAGGGGGTGAGATAGATGGCTACACCTTC